These T cell receptor beta chains were read from a single sample in a study of blood T cell repertoires in COVID-19. Generated by immunoSEQ multiplex PCR, the TCRdb table keeps only in-frame clones and is missing some. In the table there are some 260,000 clones, roughly 87% of which are singletons. Specimen: peripheral blood. These receptors were taken from a man aged 18 to 29 with active or convalescent COVID-19. CDR3s include the opening cysteine and the closing phenylalanine or tryptophan. The order of the fields is D gene, V gene, clone size, J gene, CDR3 protein, CDR3 DNA. D genes are given only for firm matches. Only some rows state a clone size, as once, few, many or a class for expanded clones.

D: NA; V: TRBV12-3/TRBV12-4; size: NA; J: TRBJ1-2; CDR3: CASSGFQHGYTF; DNA: TGTGCCAGTTCAGGGTTCCAACATGGCTACACCTTC
D: NA; V: TRBV28; size: NA; J: TRBJ2-1; CDR3: CASSLERTVHNEQFF; DNA: TGTGCCAGCAGTTTAGAAAGGACTGTACACAATGAGCAGTTCTTC
D: NA; V: TRBV7-2; size: NA; J: TRBJ1-6; CDR3: CASSLEGTSNSPLHF; DNA: TGTGCCAGCAGCTTAGAAGGGACAAGTAATTCACCCCTCCACTTT
D: NA; V: TRBV6-5; size: NA; J: TRBJ2-2; CDR3: CASRGVAGGELFF; DNA: TGTGCCAGCAGAGGAGTTGCGGGCGGGGAGCTGTTTTTT
D: NA; V: TRBV6-5; size: NA; J: TRBJ2-3; CDR3: CASSSRERITDTQYF; DNA: TGTGCCAGCAGTAGTCGAGAGCGGATCACAGATACGCAGTATTTT
D: TRBD1; V: TRBV28; size: few; J: TRBJ1-5; CDR3: CASSSNPGQGDPRVQPQHF; DNA: TGTGCCAGCAGTTCAAACCCGGGACAGGGAGATCCAAGGGTTCAGCCCCAGCATTTT
D: NA; V: TRBV12-3/TRBV12-4; size: NA; J: TRBJ1-2; CDR3: CASSLGQIGYTF; DNA: TGTGCCAGCAGTTTAGGACAGATTGGCTACACCTTC
D: NA; V: TRBV6-2/TRBV6-3; size: NA; J: TRBJ2-7; CDR3: CASSRGEHSGTYEQYF; DNA: TGTGCCAGCAGTCGTGGGGAGCATAGCGGCACCTACGAGCAGTACTTC
D: NA; V: TRBV7-9; size: few; J: TRBJ1-4; CDR3: CASSGLSSNEKLFF; DNA: TGTGCCAGCAGCGGACTCTCCAGTAATGAAAAACTGTTTTTT
D: NA; V: TRBV28; size: NA; J: TRBJ1-5; CDR3: CASSQTQGASNQPQHF; DNA: TGTGCCAGCAGTCAGACCCAGGGTGCCAGCAATCAGCCCCAGCATTTT
D: NA; V: TRBV9; size: NA; J: TRBJ2-7; CDR3: CASSPRLSSYEQYF; DNA: TGTGCCAGCAGCCCCAGGCTGAGCTCCTACGAGCAGTACTTC
D: TRBD1; V: TRBV6-1; size: NA; J: TRBJ1-2; CDR3: CASSEGTANYGYTF; DNA: TGTGCCAGCAGTGAGGGGACAGCTAACTATGGCTACACCTTC
D: NA; V: TRBV19; size: NA; J: TRBJ1-5; CDR3: CASSIVTNQPQHF; DNA: TGTGCCAGTAGTATAGTTACAAATCAGCCCCAGCATTTT
D: TRBD1; V: TRBV18; size: NA; J: TRBJ1-1; CDR3: CASSTTGTGRSTEAFF; DNA: TGTGCCAGCTCGACCACCGGGACAGGCAGGAGTACTGAAGCTTTCTTT
D: NA; V: TRBV19; size: few; J: TRBJ1-1; CDR3: CASSILGASLLNTEAFF; DNA: TGTGCCAGTAGTATACTGGGGGCCTCATTATTGAACACTGAAGCTTTCTTT
D: TRBD2; V: TRBV4-3; size: NA; J: TRBJ2-5; CDR3: CASSQNGLAGGETQYF; DNA: TGCGCCAGCAGCCAAAACGGACTAGCGGGAGGGGAGACCCAGTACTTC
D: NA; V: TRBV7-2; size: NA; J: TRBJ2-2; CDR3: CASSPGGFGELFF; DNA: TGTGCCAGCAGCCCCGGCGGCTTTGGGGAGCTGTTTTTT
D: NA; V: TRBV28; size: NA; J: TRBJ1-2; CDR3: CASSQTNYGYTF; DNA: TGTGCCAGCAGCCAGACTAACTATGGCTACACCTTC
D: NA; V: TRBV6-5; size: NA; J: TRBJ2-1; CDR3: CASIPEELARDEQFF; DNA: TGTGCCAGCATTCCAGAGGAACTAGCTCGAGATGAGCAGTTCTTC
D: NA; V: TRBV10-3; size: NA; J: TRBJ2-3; CDR3: CAISEIRVFAPDTQYF; DNA: TGTGCCATCAGTGAGATTCGGGTATTTGCCCCAGATACGCAGTATTTT
D: NA; V: TRBV7-2; size: once; J: TRBJ1-4; CDR3: CASSWRRQHKDEKLFF; DNA: TGTGCCAGCAGCTGGCGGCGACAGCACAAGGATGAAAAACTGTTTTTT
D: NA; V: TRBV19; size: NA; J: TRBJ2-1; CDR3: CASSIAGESSYNEQFF; DNA: TGTGCCAGTAGTATTGCGGGCGAGAGCTCCTACAATGAGCAGTTCTTC
D: NA; V: TRBV6-5; size: NA; J: TRBJ2-2; CDR3: CASRGRQNTGELFF; DNA: TGTGCCAGCAGGGGCAGGCAGAACACCGGGGAGCTGTTTTTT
D: TRBD2; V: TRBV7-3; size: NA; J: TRBJ2-1; CDR3: CASSPYSGLVGNEQFF; DNA: TGTGCCAGCAGCCCCTACTCCGGACTAGTTGGTAATGAGCAGTTCTTC
D: NA; V: TRBV4-2; size: once; J: TRBJ2-7; CDR3: CASSPRGRYEQYF; DNA: TGTGCCAGCAGCCCCCGCGGCAGATACGAGCAGTACTTC
D: NA; V: TRBV12-5; size: NA; J: TRBJ2-1; CDR3: CASGLGVHSYNEQFF; DNA: TGTGCTAGTGGCCTAGGGGTCCACTCCTACAATGAGCAGTTCTTC
D: TRBD2; V: TRBV7-3; size: NA; J: TRBJ2-1; CDR3: CASSLTPSGGAHEQFF; DNA: TGTGCCAGCAGCTTAACCCCCAGCGGGGGGGCCCATGAGCAGTTCTTC
D: TRBD2; V: TRBV18; size: NA; J: TRBJ2-5; CDR3: CASSPPGLAGRETQYF; DNA: TGTGCCAGCTCACCTCCGGGACTAGCAGGTCGGGAGACCCAGTACTTC
D: NA; V: TRBV27; size: NA; J: TRBJ2-7; CDR3: CASSLRDKPYEQYF; DNA: TGTGCCAGCAGTCTCCGGGACAAGCCCTACGAGCAGTACTTC
D: NA; V: TRBV24-1; size: NA; J: TRBJ2-5; CDR3: CATSDSNRVGRETQYF; DNA: TGTGCCACCAGTGATTCTAACAGGGTCGGGAGGGAGACCCAGTACTTC
D: TRBD1; V: TRBV9; size: NA; J: TRBJ2-7; CDR3: CASSALRGGPGEQYF; DNA: TGTGCCAGCAGCGCCCTACGAGGGGGCCCTGGCGAGCAGTACTTC
D: NA; V: TRBV5-1; size: NA; J: TRBJ2-2; CDR3: CASSLRTHGDTGELFF; DNA: TGCGCCAGCAGCTTGAGGACTCACGGGGACACCGGGGAGCTGTTTTTT